Detailed here is one TCR beta chain. This study enrolled people aged about 18 to 90 from about two dozen US geographic areas. Participants were placed into cohorts based on the clinical history they reported. This entry belongs to a study of blood T cell repertoires in COVID-19. Study as a whole: The samples span acute and convalescent COVID-19 from the United States, Italy and Spain.

Authors' data handling: Estimated nucleated cell counts came from reference gene primer amplification. TCRdb keeps only in-frame clones here, not all; method: immunoSEQ multiplex PCR. Clone size and V and J calls were adopted from that table, with D and trimming inferred from the DNA. The sample comprises approximately 240,000 clones, roughly 87% of which are singletons, and around 6% rests with the top ten. Germline-derived CDR1 and CDR2 are MGHRA and YSYEKL. This CDR3 is built from 17 residues. V lost 0 bases and J lost 7, with 16 bases in between. The sequencing input was PBMCs or T cells enriched from blood (not recorded which). V is TRBV4-1 and J is TRBJ1-6; D gene unclear. The receptor was derived from a woman aged 25 to 45 with acute COVID-19. The CDR3 DNA follows: TGCGCCAGCAGCCAAGAAAACAGCCTCCCTTCAAATTCACCCCTCCACTTT. Its protein product is CASSQENSLPSNSPLHF.